Described below is a single T cell receptor (beta chain) sequence and its context. TCRdb analysed the RT-PCR reads with MiXCR anew, one entry per CDR3 protein. The sample consists of about 70,000 distinct CDR3 sequences, about 25% of them appearing once. The data stem from a study of patients and donors after allogeneic stem cell transplantation. Sequences were obtained from blood, either unsorted or a sorted T cell fraction (not recorded which). The TCR originated in a human donor who was either an allogeneic HSCT recipient or a stem cell or donor lymphocyte infusion donor (not recorded which). It is not recorded whose cells these are; they may come from a transplant donor.

CDR3 sequence reads: CASSFRDSSTDTQYF. The CDR3 DNA is TGCGCCAGCAGCTTTAGGGATTCTAGCACAGATACGCAGTATTTT. The V and J genes are TRBV5-1 and TRBJ2-3, with D unclear. V dropped 2 bases and J dropped 0 bases, with 10 bases sitting between them. The CDR3 sequence is 15 residues long. Per the germline V gene, CDR1 is SGHRS and CDR2 is YFSETQ.